The present TCR beta chain was sequenced within a study of cytomegalovirus exposure and HLA in healthy donors. For the study at large: The use of the same platform for the 120 or so validation repertoires and the 600 to 700 first-cohort repertoires was reported by a later analysis.

Libraries were prepared by immunoSEQ multiplex PCR; TCRdb keeps only in-frame clonotypes and omits some of them. The table has fewer than 200,000 clones, 80% to 90% seen once. Trimming pared 3 bases from V and 3 bases from J, leaving 10 bases between. Germline values: CDR1 MNHEY, CDR2 SVGAGI. This CDR3 comprises 14 residues. The donors were members of the validation cohort, which comprised 120 subjects and was separate from the first cohort of several hundred subjects. The TCR originated in a woman between 25 and 40 years old in good health and CMV-seronegative. The rearrangement joins TRBV6-5 to TRBJ2-3; D remains ambiguous. Input material: PBMCs. CDR3 bases: TGTGCCAGCAGTTATAACGCAGTAACAGATACGCAGTATTTT. This codes for CASSYNAVTDTQYF.